One and the same sample provided the 2 T cell receptor beta chains below, sequenced in a study of T cell responses to AZD1222 COVID-19 vaccine (dated by TCRdb to 2020 to 2023). Libraries were built with the immunoSEQ multiplex PCR assay. As stored in TCRdb, this immuneACCESS dataset retains in-frame rearrangements with V and J assigned. A fraction of the clones does not appear; measured against another copy, unresolved V genes explain less than half of the discrepancy, and the remainder lacks a known reason. The table for this sample lists approximately 93,000 clones; 89% of them were counted only once. The ten largest make up more than 5% of the sample. The time point label for this specimen denotes: about 28 days (+/-7) after the second vaccine dose. The specimen comprised peripheral blood, sampled 28 days after the second AZD1222 dose. Every receptor here comes from an adult who received the AZD1222 COVID-19 vaccine.

This clone was counted a single time. This rearrangement joins TRBV5-1 to TRBJ2-1, with D uncertain. Germline V CDR1 and CDR2: SGHRS, YFSETQ. V was shortened by 0 bases and J by 5 bases, with 15 bases between the two germline ends. This CDR3 is built from 16 residues. The CDR3, as DNA: TGCGCCAGCAGCTTGGACTCTGCAGGTGACAACAATGAGCAGTTCTTC. Translated, it gives CASSLDSAGDNNEQFF.

This clone was picked up a small number of times. The J gene is TRBJ1-4, the V gene TRBV30; D is unclear. CDR3 length: 13 residues. V lost 2 bases and J 4 bases, leaving 8 bases between the germline ends. The germline V gene encodes CDR1 GTSNPN and CDR2 SVGIG (reference sequence). The CDR3: CAWSWVVNEKLFF. CDR3 in DNA: TGTGCCTGGAGTTGGGTTGTTAATGAAAAACTGTTTTTT. The full variable domain, in which reference TRBV30 and TRBJ1-4 provide the parts outside the CDR3, is SQTIHQWPATLVQPVGSPLSLECTVEGTSNPNLYWYRQAAGRGLQLLFYSVGIGQISSEVPQNLSASRPQDRQFILSSKKLLLSDSGFYLCAWSWVVNEKLFFGSGTQLSVL.